This record looks at one T cell receptor (beta chain) sequence and its context. The antigen is unknown. CDR1 is LNHNV, CDR2 YYDKDF, per germline (reference sequence). This CDR3 is built from 17 residues. V was trimmed by 1 base and J by 0 bases, leaving 12 bases between them. These data come from a study of OX40 agonist ivuxolimab in advanced cancers. Background on the study: Patients were dosed with the agonistic anti-OX40 (CD134) antibody ivuxolimab.

Sequencing was performed with immunoSEQ multiplex PCR; in TCRdb, only in-frame clones are kept and a portion is missing. The sample consists of tens of thousands of clones, about 92% of them appearing once. Broader study findings: Specificity for antigen went undetermined in the expanded peripheral T cells. On average, CD8+ T cells had more expanded clones than CD4+. At 0.1 to 3.0 mg/kg and by week 6, CD4+ and CD8+ T cells in the blood had expanded clonally.

This clonotype was obtained from an adult with an advanced solid tumor such as melanoma, head and neck, liver or kidney cancer. The V gene is TRBV15, the J gene TRBJ2-2; no reliable D call. Sequenced material: CD4+ or CD8+ T cells sorted from blood, taken in a trial of the OX40 agonist ivuxolimab. The CDR3: CATSRGYRESNTGELFF. Written as DNA, the CDR3 is TGTGCCACCAGCAGAGGATATCGAGAGTCGAACACCGGGGAGCTGTTTTTT. The whole variable domain, filled in from reference TRBV15 and TRBJ2-2, reads DAMVIQNPRYQVTQFGKPVTLSCSQTLNHNVMYWYQQKSSQAPKLLFHYYDKDFNNEADTPDNFQSRRPNTSFCFLDIRSPGLGDTAMYLCATSRGYRESNTGELFFGEGSRLTVL.